This entry lists 3 T cell receptor beta chains sequenced from one sample in a study of cytomegalovirus exposure and HLA in healthy donors (dated 2017 in TCRdb). Receptor libraries were prepared by the immunoSEQ multiplex PCR assay. A mixture of 60 forward primers for TCR Vbeta segments and 13 reverse primers for TCR Jbeta segments was used in the multiplex PCR. Held by TCRdb, this immuneACCESS table contains in-frame sequences only and omits some clones. Under half of the omission traces to an unresolved V gene where checked; the cause of the rest is unknown. The sample table records under 250,000 clones; about four fifths of these occur just once. The top ten clones comprise around 6% of the sample. Sequenced material: PBMCs. These receptors all stem from a man aged 40-55 years in good health and CMV-seropositive.

This chain joins TRBV5-6 and TRBJ2-3; D is unresolved. CDR1 and CDR2 from the germline V gene are SGHDT and YYEEEE. The CDR3 is 14 amino acids. The V end lost 2 bases, the J end lost 8 bases, and 15 bases lay between the germline ends. CDR3 amino acids: CASSFLGPTATQYF. The CDR3 DNA sequence: TGTGCCAGCAGCTTCCTAGGCCCCACGGCTACGCAGTATTTT.

In this sample, this clone turned up once. This chain joins TRBV5-1 and TRBJ2-7; 7 bases fit TRBD2. The CDR3 extends over 15 amino acids. The trim removed 4 bases at V and 2 bases at J, leaving 9 bases unmatched. Looked up from germline, CDR1 is SGHRS and CDR2 is YFSETQ. In DNA form, the CDR3 reads TGCGCCAGCAGCAAGGGAGGGACCGCCGCCTACGAGCAGTACTTC. This sequence encodes CASSKGGTAAYEQYF.

The gene calls are TRBV5-4 and TRBJ1-4, with D perhaps TRBD1 (5 bases). The CDR3 is 16 amino acids. Germline assignment: CDR1 SGHNT and CDR2 YYREEE (reference sequence). Trimming pared 0 bases from V and 3 bases from J, leaving 12 bases between. Here the CDR3 DNA reads TGTGCCAGCAGCTTGGGGCGGGGGAACGCTAATGAAAAACTGTTTTTT. It is translated as CASSLGRGNANEKLFF.